The 31 T cell receptor beta chains presented below share a single source sample, sequenced in a study of T cell repertoires in cytomegalovirus infection. Their recognized antigens are unknown. MiXCR, applied by TCRdb to the reads, yields one record per CDR3 protein. Among about 24,000 distinct CDR3 sequences listed, approximately 22% were seen once. The sequenced sample was CD8+ T cells from cultured PBMCs, obtained from culture after CMV antigen stimulation. The origin of the receptors is a human donor in good health (CMV status not recorded). Some clones in this sample may be carry-over from other donors' samples.

This clonotype was seen only a few times. The genes are TRBV6-1 and TRBJ1-6; 11 bases are a match to TRBD1. The V segment lost 5 bases and the J segment 4 bases; nucleotides outside the gene matches: 4. The CDR3 is made up of 16 amino acids. Germline CDR1 is MNHNS and CDR2 is SASEGT. In DNA form, the CDR3 reads TGTGCCAGCAGTCGCGGACAGGGGGCGTATAATTCACCCCTCCACTTT. Amino acid sequence: CASSRGQGAYNSPLHF.

This clonotype appeared a few times. J is TRBJ1-2 and V is TRBV19, with 8 bases matching TRBD1. Germline V gives CDR1 LNHDA, CDR2 SQIVND (reference sequence). J was trimmed by 3 bases and V by 10 bases; bases with no gene match: 4. This CDR3 has 12 amino acids. CDR3 region: CAIQTGDYGYTF. In nucleotides, the CDR3 is TGTGCCATCCAGACAGGGGACTATGGCTACACCTTC.

This clonotype was recorded many times. The chain is built from TRBV7-2 and TRBJ1-2; 9 positions match TRBD1. Germline lookup yields CDR1 SGHTA and CDR2 FQGNSA. V trimming: 3 bases; J trimming: 0 bases; junction bases outside the gene matches: 11. CDR3 length: 18 amino acids. The CDR3 coding sequence is TGTGCCAGCAGCTTGACAGGGGGGACAGGGTTAGCTAACTATGGCTACACCTTC. Its translation: CASSLTGGTGLANYGYTF.

This clonotype was seen many times. The chain has TRBV19 and TRBJ1-1; 8 nucleotides align to TRBD1. The trim removed 5 bases at V and 1 base at J, leaving 3 bases unmatched. The CDR3 length is 14 residues. Germline V gene sequence: CDR1 LNHDA, CDR2 SQIVND (reference sequence). The CDR3, as DNA: TGTGCCAGTAGTCCAGGGGGCACGAACACTGAAGCTTTCTTT. Translated: CASSPGGTNTEAFF. Filled out from reference TRBV19 and TRBJ1-1, the complete variable domain reads DGGITQSPKYLFRKEGQNVTLSCEQNLNHDAMYWYRQDPGQGLRLIYYSQIVNDFQKGDIAEGYSVSREKKESFPLTVTSAQKNPTAFYLCASSPGGTNTEAFFGQGTRLTVV.

This clonotype was seen only a few times. This chain connects TRBV12-3 or TRBV12-4 to TRBJ2-7; D possibly corresponds to TRBD1 (6 bases). The CDR3 length is 16 residues. V was cut by 4 bases and J by 1 base, with 17 bases left in between. CDR3 DNA: TGTGCCAGCAGTTCCGACAGGTCCTCCCCTTCCTACGAGCAGTACTTC. Its translation: CASSSDRSSPSYEQYF.

V and J are TRBV4-1 and TRBJ2-7; 7 nucleotides line up with TRBD1. Trimming took 2 bases from V and 5 from J; bases not matched to a gene: 6. The CDR3 consists of 14 residues. Germline V gene sequence: CDR1 MGHRA, CDR2 YSYEKL. CDR3 loop: CASSQSVTGDEQYF. In DNA form, the CDR3 reads TGCGCCAGCAGCCAATCCGTCACAGGGGACGAGCAGTACTTC.

The rearrangement uses TRBV5-4 and TRBJ2-3; D remains unclear. Germline CDR1 reads SGHNT; CDR2 reads YYREEE (reference sequence). The CDR3 extends over 16 amino acids. Trimming removed 6 bases from V and 0 bases from J, with 17 bases in between. CDR3 sequence: CASTADGWYSTDTQYF. The CDR3 DNA sequence: TGTGCCAGCACGGCGGACGGATGGTATAGCACAGATACGCAGTATTTT.

This clonotype was detected a few times. The V and J genes are TRBV7-9 and TRBJ1-1; D gene unclear. Germline CDR1 SEHNR, CDR2 FQNEAQ (reference sequence). V lost 5 bases to trimming and J lost 7 bases, with 11 bases between them. The CDR3 covers 12 residues. This CDR3 is CASSPRWDEAFF. The DNA for the CDR3 is TGTGCCAGCAGCCCGCGTTGGGATGAAGCTTTCTTT.

The chain combines TRBV6-2 or TRBV6-3 with TRBJ2-2; no reliable D call. Germline CDR1 is MNHEY and CDR2 is SVGEGT. Trimming took off 6 bases at V and 7 bases at J, with 12 bases between the two ends. CDR3 size: 13 residues. The DNA of the CDR3 is TGTGCCAGCAGCCCTCACTACCGCGGGGAGCTGTTTTTT. Its translation: CASSPHYRGELFF.

This clonotype was observed a few times. The V call is TRBV27, the J call TRBJ1-1; D unresolved. V lost 4 bases and J 5 bases, leaving 11 bases between the germline ends. The CDR3 consists of 13 residues. The germline gives CDR1 MNHEY, CDR2 SMNVEV (reference sequence). The CDR3 DNA sequence: TGTGCCAGCAGTTCGGAGGTGTGGACTGAAGCTTTCTTT. Its translation: CASSSEVWTEAFF.

V usage is TRBV6-1 and J usage is TRBJ2-4; 7 bases map to TRBD1. V was pared by 6 bases and J by 8 bases, with 13 bases of the junction left unmatched. Per germline, CDR1 MNHNS and CDR2 SASEGT. The CDR3 is 15 residues long. CDR3 coding DNA: TGTGCCAGCAGCCTACCGACAGGGTTCGGGGACATTCAGTACTTC. Its protein product is CASSLPTGFGDIQYF.

This clonotype came up a few times. The chain has TRBV5-4 and TRBJ2-1, with 11 positions matching TRBD2. V trimming: 0 bases; J trimming: 12 bases; junction bases outside the gene matches: 8. CDR1 and CDR2 from the germline V gene are SGHNT and YYREEE (reference sequence). The CDR3 runs 15 residues. The CDR3 DNA is TGTGCCAGCAGCTTGGCGGCTAGCGGGGGGTGGATGCAGTTCTTC. This sequence encodes CASSLAASGGWMQFF.

This chain uses TRBV2 with TRBJ2-3; D possibly corresponds to TRBD2 (5 bases). This CDR3 is built from 17 residues. Trimming left V 2 bases short and J 2 bases short, with 17 bases between. CDR1 is SNHLY and CDR2 is FYNNEI in the germline V gene. DNA of the CDR3: TGTGCCAGCAGTGAAATACCGAGGGCTACTTACACAGATACGCAGTATTTT. This encodes CASSEIPRATYTDTQYF. Full variable domain (outside the CDR3, taken from reference TRBV2 and TRBJ2-3): EPEVTQTPSHQVTQMGQEVILRCVPISNHLYFYWYRQILGQKVEFLVSFYNNEISEKSEIFDDQFSVERPDGSNFTLKIRSTKLEDSAMYFCASSEIPRATYTDTQYFGPGTRLTVL.

The rearrangement joins TRBV7-6 to TRBJ1-2; TRBD1 might be the D (5 bases). From germline, CDR1 is SGHVS and CDR2 FNYEAQ. V was trimmed by 5 bases and J by 6 bases, leaving 28 bases between them. CDR3 length equals 18 residues. The CDR3 loop reads CASSLGGGGGLFTDGYTF. The CDR3 bases are TGTGCCAGCAGCCTAGGAGGCGGGGGAGGTTTATTTACAGATGGCTACACCTTC.

The chain employs TRBV15 and TRBJ1-4; D call uncertain. This CDR3 comprises 14 residues. Trimming removed 0 bases from V and 2 bases from J, with 4 bases in between. Germline V gives CDR1 LNHNV, CDR2 YYDKDF (reference sequence). For the CDR3, the DNA is TGTGCCACCAGCAGAGAATTCACTAATGAAAAACTGTTTTTT. It is translated as CATSREFTNEKLFF. The full variable domain, with the rest looked up from reference TRBV15 and TRBJ1-4, is DAMVIQNPRYQVTQFGKPVTLSCSQTLNHNVMYWYQQKSSQAPKLLFHYYDKDFNNEADTPDNFQSRRPNTSFCFLDIRSPGLGDTAMYLCATSREFTNEKLFFGSGTQLSVL.

The V and J genes are TRBV27 and TRBJ2-7; TRBD1 matches 8 bases. Germline CDR1 and CDR2: MNHEY and SMNVEV (reference sequence). There are 16 residues in the CDR3. With V trimmed by 5 bases and J by 3 bases, 12 bases remained unmatched. CDR3 sequence reads: CASSPRGQGALYEQYF. CDR3 DNA sequence: TGTGCCAGCAGTCCCCGGGGGCAGGGGGCGCTCTACGAGCAGTACTTC.

This clonotype occurred many times. V and J are TRBV20-1 and TRBJ2-5, with D perhaps matching TRBD1 (6 bases). Trimming stripped 5 bases from V and 5 bases from J, with 24 bases between. Germline V gene data show CDR1 as DFQATT and CDR2 as SNEGSKA (reference sequence). CDR3 size: 16 residues. CDR3 amino acids: CSASETTSGDLETQYF. CDR3 bases: TGCAGTGCTTCCGAGACCACGTCAGGGGATTTGGAGACCCAGTACTTC.

This clonotype has a handful of counts. This rearrangement joins TRBV7-9 to TRBJ1-4; D uncertain. Trimming left V 3 bases short and J 7 bases short, with 12 bases between. Germline V gene data show CDR1 as SEHNR and CDR2 as FQNEAQ (reference sequence). This CDR3 is built from 14 residues. The CDR3 DNA reads TGTGCCAGCAGCTTGGAAGGATCCGGTGAAAAACTGTTTTTT. Protein sequence: CASSLEGSGEKLFF.

This rearrangement joins TRBV29-1 to TRBJ2-7; 9 nucleotides line up with TRBD2. This CDR3 is built from 15 residues. The J segment lost 4 bases and the V segment lost 0 bases, leaving 7 bases of the junction unmatched. Germline-derived CDR1 and CDR2 are SQVTM and ANQGSEA. CDR3 amino acids: CSVEDPASGDYEQYF. The CDR3, as DNA: TGCAGCGTTGAAGATCCCGCTAGCGGGGATTACGAGCAGTACTTC.

The chain joins TRBV20-1 to TRBJ1-2, with no clear D. The CDR3 runs 12 residues. Trimming pared 0 bases from V and 4 bases from J, leaving 6 bases between. Germline V CDR1 and CDR2: DFQATT, SNEGSKA (reference sequence). CDR3 loop: CSAREASYGYTF. CDR3 DNA: TGCAGTGCTAGAGAGGCGTCCTATGGCTACACCTTC.

This clonotype was detected ten times or more. V and J are TRBV12-3 or TRBV12-4 and TRBJ2-7; D is ambiguous. This CDR3 has 14 residues. V dropped 3 bases and J dropped 3 bases, with 12 bases sitting between them. CDR3 bases: TGTGCCAGCAGTTTTCAGCTCCTCGTCTACGAGCAGTACTTC. This translates into CASSFQLLVYEQYF.

This clonotype came up a few times. The chain combines TRBV27 with TRBJ1-2; 7 bases match TRBD1. Germline V gene sequence: CDR1 MNHEY, CDR2 SMNVEV (reference sequence). The CDR3 loop spans 15 amino acids. The V gene end was trimmed by 5 bases and the J gene end by 5 bases; junction bases not matched to a gene: 11. CDR3 bases: TGTGCCAGCAGTCTTCGCTCGGGACAGAATTATGGCTACACCTTC. This sequence encodes CASSLRSGQNYGYTF.

The chain carries TRBV15 and TRBJ1-2, with D maybe TRBD1 (5 bases). The germline V and J ends were trimmed by 0 bases and 4 bases, with 12 bases remaining between them. In germline, CDR1 is LNHNV, CDR2 YYDKDF (reference sequence). There are 15 residues in the CDR3. Here the CDR3 DNA reads TGTGCCACCAGCAGAGATCTCGGGGCTGGCTATGGCTACACCTTC. Translating gives CATSRDLGAGYGYTF.

The V gene is TRBV6-5, the J gene TRBJ2-1; D is possibly TRBD2 (5 bases). CDR3 length: 16 amino acids. V was trimmed by 1 base and J by 2 bases, leaving 12 bases between them. The germline V gene has CDR1 MNHEY and CDR2 SVGAGI. The CDR3 DNA reads as TGTGCCAGCAGTTACTTGAGCGGCCCCCCCTACAATGAGCAGTTCTTC. This codes for CASSYLSGPPYNEQFF.

This clonotype was found a few times. This chain joins TRBV24-1 and TRBJ2-2, with 8 positions matching TRBD1. In germline, CDR1 is KGHDR, CDR2 SFDVKD. J gave up 3 bases and V 10 bases, and 6 bases lay outside the gene matches. The CDR3 has 14 amino acids. CDR3 residues: CATQGAGDTGELFF. Written as DNA, the CDR3 is TGTGCCACTCAGGGGGCTGGGGACACCGGGGAGCTGTTTTTT.

The rearrangement uses TRBV20-1 and TRBJ2-1, with TRBD1 matching over 10 bases. After removal of 4 bases from V and 5 bases from J, the junction contained 2 bases not matched to a gene. This CDR3 comprises 13 residues. In germline, CDR1 is DFQATT, CDR2 SNEGSKA (reference sequence). This chain's CDR3 is CSANGQGDNEQFF. For the CDR3, the DNA is TGCAGTGCTAACGGACAGGGGGACAATGAGCAGTTCTTC.

This clonotype has ten or more counts. This chain connects TRBV4-1 to TRBJ2-3, with 8 bases fitting TRBD2. The V segment lost 6 bases and the J segment 0 bases; nucleotides outside the gene matches: 5. The CDR3 runs 15 residues. Germline CDR1 is MGHRA and CDR2 is YSYEKL. The CDR3 DNA sequence: TGCGCCAGCAGACAATCTAGCGGGAGCACAGATACGCAGTATTTT. Amino acids: CASRQSSGSTDTQYF.

This clonotype has ten or more counts. The V gene is TRBV7-2, the J gene TRBJ2-5, with 8 bases matching TRBD2. V dropped 5 bases and J dropped 2; count of bases not matched to a gene: 4. Germline V CDR1 and CDR2: SGHTA, FQGNSA. There are 14 residues in the CDR3. CDR3 sequence reads: CASSPTSVQETQYF. CDR3 sequence (DNA): TGTGCCAGCAGCCCGACTAGCGTACAAGAGACCCAGTACTTC.

The chain uses TRBV7-9 and TRBJ1-1; possibly TRBD1 for D (6 bases). Per the germline V gene, CDR1 is SEHNR and CDR2 is FQNEAQ (reference sequence). The CDR3 is 16 amino acids. The V and J ends lost 4 bases and 3 bases respectively, with 18 bases between them. CDR3 sequence reads: CASSSGAQGQYTEAFF. As DNA, the CDR3 is TGTGCCAGCAGCTCTGGAGCTCAGGGGCAATACACTGAAGCTTTCTTT. The full variable domain, in which reference TRBV7-9 and TRBJ1-1 provide the parts outside the CDR3, is DTGVSQNPRHKITKRGQNVTFRCDPISEHNRLYWYRQTLGQGPEFLTYFQNEAQLEKSRLLSDRFSAERPKGSFSTLEIQRTEQGDSAMYLCASSSGAQGQYTEAFFGQGTRLTVV.

V is TRBV20-1 and J is TRBJ2-1; D gene unclear. This CDR3 has 15 residues. V dropped 6 bases and J dropped 0 bases, with 15 bases sitting between them. Germline CDR1 and CDR2: DFQATT and SNEGSKA (reference sequence). The CDR3 sequence: CSASPIASSYNEQFF. DNA of the CDR3: TGCAGTGCCAGCCCAATAGCCAGCTCCTACAATGAGCAGTTCTTC.

The table lists this clonotype with many counts. V usage is TRBV6-1 and J usage is TRBJ1-1; perhaps TRBD1 as D (5 bases). CDR3 length equals 13 residues. Trimming pared 7 bases from V and 0 bases from J, leaving 9 bases between. The germline V gene has CDR1 MNHNS and CDR2 SASEGT. As DNA, the CDR3 is TGTGCCAGCATGAAAGGGGTGAACACTGAAGCTTTCTTT. It translates to CASMKGVNTEAFF.